This T cell receptor (beta chain) was retrieved from a study of T-cell memory formation after mild COVID-19. TCRdb re-derived calls from the 5' RACE reads in MiXCR, one entry per CDR3 protein. The sample holds fewer than 350,000 distinct CDR3 sequences, around an eighth seen once. Germline loops: CDR1 ENHRY, CDR2 SYGVKD. This CDR3 comprises 14 residues. Trimming removed 8 bases from V and 5 bases from J, with 16 bases in between. The chain carries TRBV10-3 and TRBJ1-5; no definite D call. Material: PBMCs or a T cell subset sorted from them (not recorded which). The receptor comes from a man between 18 and 35 years old who had mild COVID-19 (a few samples of this study predate the infection). Cell type and time point are not known. The CDR3 is CAIAANGGDQPQHF. DNA for the CDR3: TGTGCCATCGCAGCTAACGGCGGGGATCAGCCCCAGCATTTT.